Shown below are 31 T cell receptor beta chains from a single sample sequenced in a study of blood T cell repertoires in COVID-19. Produced via immunoSEQ multiplex PCR; TCRdb's table is partial and in-frame only. The data contain tens of thousands of clones, about 87% of them singletons. Sequencing was done on a sample of peripheral blood. The receptors were sampled from a woman aged 60-75 years with COVID-19, enrolled during active disease.

The CDR3: CASSYGAGSPLHF. The CDR3 DNA follows: TGTGCCAGCAGTTACGGAGCCGGATCACCCCTCCACTTT. This chain links TRBV6-5 with TRBJ1-6; D uncertain. V lost 2 bases, J lost 10 bases, and 9 bases lay in between. Germline V gives CDR1 MNHEY, CDR2 SVGAGI. CDR3 length equals 13 residues.

The V and J genes are TRBV11-2 and TRBJ1-1; TRBD1 agrees at 8 bases. CDR1 is SGHAT, CDR2 FQNNGV, per germline. The CDR3 covers 13 residues. J was trimmed by 6 bases and V by 3 bases; bases with no gene match: 3. The CDR3 DNA is TGTGCCAGCAGCTTCAGGACAGGGCCTGAAGCTTTCTTT. Encoded protein: CASSFRTGPEAFF. Based on the CDR3 plus reference TRBV11-2 and TRBJ1-1, the full variable domain is EAGVAQSPRYKIIEKRQSVAFWCNPISGHATLYWYQQILGQGPKLLIQFQNNGVVDDSQLPKDRFSAERLKGVDSTLKIQPAKLEDSAVYLCASSFRTGPEAFFGQGTRLTVV.

The chain joins TRBV2 to TRBJ2-1, with D uncertain. CDR3 length: 18 amino acids. CDR1 is SNHLY and CDR2 is FYNNEI in the germline V gene. Trimming took off 7 bases at V and 8 bases at J, with 30 bases between the two ends. CDR3 amino acids: CASTPRSPGFPSDDEQFF. The CDR3 DNA sequence: TGTGCCAGCACCCCACGGAGTCCCGGATTTCCGTCCGATGATGAGCAGTTCTTC.

This clone has a single count. The chain links TRBV27 to TRBJ2-1, with TRBD2 matching 9 bases. Germline V gene data show CDR1 as MNHEY and CDR2 as SMNVEV (reference sequence). This CDR3 has 15 residues. The ends lost 8 bases at V and 3 bases at J; junction bases unmatched: 8. The CDR3 is CASLKREAHYNEQFF. For the CDR3, the DNA is TGTGCCAGCCTCAAGCGGGAGGCCCACTACAATGAGCAGTTCTTC.

The V and J genes are TRBV27 and TRBJ1-2, with 7 bases identical to TRBD1. Trimming at V came to 5 bases and at J to 5 bases, leaving 14 bases not matched to a gene. The CDR3 loop spans 16 amino acids. In germline, CDR1 is MNHEY, CDR2 SMNVEV (reference sequence). This CDR3 reads CASSKGTVGSWYGYTF. The CDR3, as DNA: TGTGCCAGCAGTAAAGGGACAGTAGGTTCGTGGTATGGCTACACCTTC.

V gene TRBV18 combines with J gene TRBJ1-1; 9 bases agree with TRBD1. J lost 2 bases, V lost 4 bases, and 2 bases had no gene match. The CDR3 loop spans 14 amino acids. Germline V gene lookup returns CDR1 KGHSH and CDR2 LQKENI. The CDR3 sequence: CASSRQGGNTEAFF. The CDR3 nucleotides read TGTGCCAGCTCACGACAGGGGGGAAACACTGAAGCTTTCTTT. The variable domain in full, completed from reference TRBV18 and TRBJ1-1, reads NAGVMQNPRHLVRRRGQEARLRCSPMKGHSHVYWYRQLPEEGLKFMVYLQKENIIDESGMPKERFSAEFPKEGPSILRIQQVVRGDSAAYFCASSRQGGNTEAFFGQGTRLTVV.

V is TRBV7-9 and J is TRBJ1-4; 7 positions match TRBD1. Germline V gene lookup returns CDR1 SEHNR and CDR2 FQNEAQ (reference sequence). J was trimmed by 7 bases and V by 1 base; bases with no gene match: 3. This CDR3 spans 14 amino acids. The CDR3 loop reads CASSLGQGGEKLFF. The DNA of the CDR3 is TGTGCCAGCAGCTTAGGACAGGGTGGTGAAAAACTGTTTTTT.

The rearrangement joins TRBV13 to TRBJ1-6; D gene unclear. The CDR3 covers 14 residues. V was clipped by 2 bases and J by 8 bases, with 10 bases between them. Germline values: CDR1 PRHDT, CDR2 FYEKMQ (reference sequence). Written as DNA, the CDR3 is TGTGCCAGCAGCTTATCGACGAGGGATTCACCCCTCCACTTT. Its protein product is CASSLSTRDSPLHF. Full variable domain (missing parts from reference TRBV13 and TRBJ1-6): AAGVIQSPRHLIKEKRETATLKCYPIPRHDTVYWYQQGPGQDPQFLISFYEKMQSDKGSIPDRFSAQQFSDYHSELNMSSLELGDSALYFCASSLSTRDSPLHFGNGTRLTVT.

CDR3 DNA sequence: TGTGCCAGCAGTTTAGAATGGCAGGGGGTCTTCGAGCAGTACTTC. Protein product: CASSLEWQGVFEQYF. The chain is built from TRBV27 and TRBJ2-7; 7 bases line up with TRBD1. This CDR3 has 15 residues. V lost 2 bases to trimming and J lost 6 bases; unmatched junction nucleotides: 10. In germline, CDR1 is MNHEY, CDR2 SMNVEV (reference sequence).

The chain is built from TRBV2 and TRBJ2-2; 7 nucleotides align to TRBD1. Germline V gives CDR1 SNHLY, CDR2 FYNNEI. The CDR3 length is 15 residues. V lost 5 bases and J lost 3; bases outside the gene matches: 6. CDR3: CASSLAGTDTGELFF. The CDR3, as DNA: TGTGCCAGCAGTTTGGCCGGGACAGACACCGGGGAGCTGTTTTTT. Drawing the rest from reference TRBV2 and TRBJ2-2, the complete variable domain is EPEVTQTPSHQVTQMGQEVILRCVPISNHLYFYWYRQILGQKVEFLVSFYNNEISEKSEIFDDQFSVERPDGSNFTLKIRSTKLEDSAMYFCASSLAGTDTGELFFGEGSRLTVL.

The rearrangement uses TRBV2 and TRBJ2-1; 7 bases are shared with TRBD2. The junction had 3 bases not matched to a gene; V was cut back by 4 bases and J by 6 bases. Germline CDR1 SNHLY, CDR2 FYNNEI. CDR3 length equals 13 residues. CDR3 sequence: CASSGGTTNEQFF. The CDR3 DNA sequence: TGTGCCAGCAGTGGTGGGACTACCAATGAGCAGTTCTTC. Full variable domain (rest looked up from reference TRBV2 and TRBJ2-1): EPEVTQTPSHQVTQMGQEVILRCVPISNHLYFYWYRQILGQKVEFLVSFYNNEISEKSEIFDDQFSVERPDGSNFTLKIRSTKLEDSAMYFCASSGGTTNEQFFGPGTRLTVL.

V is TRBV6-6 and J is TRBJ1-5; TRBD1 aligns across 7 bases. The CDR3 contains 15 residues. In germline, CDR1 is MNHNY, CDR2 SVGAGI (reference sequence). Trimming at V came to 2 bases and at J to 2 bases, leaving 3 bases not matched to a gene. The CDR3 is CASSYVGQGNQPQHF. The CDR3 coding sequence is TGTGCCAGCAGTTACGTTGGACAGGGCAATCAGCCCCAGCATTTT.

A few counts support this clone. The chain combines TRBV19 with TRBJ2-7; 10 bases are shared with TRBD2. This CDR3 has 15 residues. After removal of 4 bases from V and 4 bases from J, the junction contained 7 bases not matched to a gene. Germline CDR1 LNHDA, CDR2 SQIVND (reference sequence). In DNA, the CDR3 is TGTGCCAGTAGTAACTACGGGACTAGCGATTACGAGCAGTACTTC. Translation: CASSNYGTSDYEQYF.

The chain is built from TRBV27 and TRBJ1-1; tentative D call: TRBD1 (5 bases). V lost 5 bases to trimming and J lost 6 bases, with 13 bases between them. The CDR3 length is 13 residues. CDR1 MNHEY and CDR2 SMNVEV come from the germline V gene (reference sequence). As DNA, the CDR3 is TGTGCCAGCAGTCGCGGACACGCGGCTGAAGCTTTCTTT. Encoded protein: CASSRGHAAEAFF.

The chain carries TRBV3-1 (or the pseudogene TRBV3-2) and TRBJ1-5; perhaps TRBD1 as D (5 bases). CDR3 size: 14 residues. The V and J ends lost 4 bases and 4 bases respectively, with 11 bases between them. Germline values: CDR1 LGHDT, CDR2 YNNKEL (reference sequence). The CDR3 reads CASSPRQTNQPQHF. The CDR3, as DNA: TGTGCCAGCAGCCCGCGACAGACGAATCAGCCCCAGCATTTT.

The genes are TRBV27 and TRBJ1-6; D perhaps matches TRBD1 (5 bases). CDR1 MNHEY and CDR2 SMNVEV come from the germline V gene (reference sequence). V was pared by 0 bases and J by 10 bases, with 13 bases between. The CDR3 totals 15 residues. The CDR3 here is CASSLSPGIRSPLHF. The CDR3 DNA sequence: TGTGCCAGCAGTTTATCGCCAGGGATTCGGTCACCCCTCCACTTT.

CDR3 DNA sequence: TGTGCCAGTACAACTAGCGGGAGGGCTGGGAATGAGCAGTTCTTC. Translated, it gives CASTTSGRAGNEQFF. The J gene is TRBJ2-1, the V gene TRBV19; TRBD2 agrees at 13 bases. The germline gives CDR1 LNHDA, CDR2 SQIVND (reference sequence). V gave up 7 bases and J gave up 7 bases; unmatched junction bases: 7. The CDR3 contains 15 residues.

This clone was observed a few times. This chain joins TRBV19 and TRBJ2-2; perhaps TRBD1 as D (6 bases). Trimming left V 7 bases short and J 7 bases short, with 13 bases between. Germline CDR1 and CDR2: LNHDA and SQIVND (reference sequence). This CDR3 region has 13 residues. CDR3 residues: CASNWGRGGELFF. The CDR3, as DNA: TGTGCCAGTAATTGGGGGCGCGGCGGGGAGCTGTTTTTT.

This sequence joins TRBV27 and TRBJ1-5; D is ambiguous. Germline V lookup: CDR1 MNHEY, CDR2 SMNVEV (reference sequence). Trimming stripped 7 bases from V and 2 bases from J, with 15 bases between. This CDR3 region has 15 residues. CDR3 sequence: CASKPMGVGNQPQHF. The CDR3 bases are TGTGCCAGCAAACCCATGGGCGTAGGCAATCAGCCCCAGCATTTT.

This rearrangement joins TRBV10-3 to TRBJ1-1; D is perhaps TRBD1 (6 bases). Germline loops: CDR1 ENHRY, CDR2 SYGVKD. The CDR3 is 14 residues long. Trimming stripped 4 bases from V and 1 base from J, with 10 bases between. DNA for the CDR3: TGTGCCATCAGTGTGGGAGGGGGGAACACTGAAGCTTTCTTT. Protein: CAISVGGGNTEAFF.

The chain combines TRBV5-1 with TRBJ1-2; no clear D. Germline CDR1 SGHRS, CDR2 YFSETQ. This CDR3 is built from 15 residues. V shed 0 bases and J shed 0 bases, with 9 bases lying between them. This CDR3 is CASSLGSLPNYGYTF. The CDR3, as DNA: TGCGCCAGCAGCTTGGGAAGCCTACCTAACTATGGCTACACCTTC.

The chain links TRBV19 to TRBJ1-3; D is undetermined. The germline V gene has CDR1 LNHDA and CDR2 SQIVND (reference sequence). This CDR3 has 14 residues. The germline V and J ends were trimmed by 7 bases and 4 bases, with 14 bases remaining between them. The CDR3 sequence is CASNAGVRGNTIYF. The CDR3 nucleotides are TGTGCCAGTAATGCCGGGGTAAGAGGAAACACCATATATTTT.

V is TRBV27 and J is TRBJ2-3, with 8 bases fitting TRBD2. This CDR3 is built from 16 residues. CDR1 and CDR2 from the germline V gene are MNHEY and SMNVEV (reference sequence). V was clipped by 2 bases and J by 5 bases; unmatched bases: 9. The CDR3 nucleotides read TGTGCCAGCAGTTTAGAGGCCGGGAGGGCCTTAGATACGCAGTATTTT. Translating gives CASSLEAGRALDTQYF.

The rearrangement links TRBV7-8 to TRBJ2-7; 10 nucleotides agree with TRBD2. Germline lookup yields CDR1 SGHVS and CDR2 FQNEAQ. This CDR3 is built from 14 residues. With 4 bases clipped from V and 1 base from J, the junction kept 1 base outside the gene matches. The CDR3 loop is CASSWTSGSYEQYF. The CDR3 bases are TGTGCCAGCAGCTGGACTAGCGGATCCTACGAGCAGTACTTC.

This CDR3 is CASSPVDRDPNYGYTF. The CDR3 nucleotides read TGTGCCAGCAGCCCAGTAGACAGGGATCCTAACTATGGCTACACCTTC. The chain has TRBV12-1 and TRBJ1-2; the D segment call TRBD1 is taken from the table without a DNA check. TRBV12-1 is assigned pseudogene status. CDR3 length: 16 amino acids.

The J gene is TRBJ1-1, the V gene TRBV5-5, with D perhaps matching TRBD1 (5 bases). From germline, CDR1 is SGHKS and CDR2 YYEKEE (reference sequence). The CDR3 covers 15 residues. V was clipped by 2 bases and J by 4 bases, with 15 bases between them. The CDR3 DNA reads as TGTGCCAGCAGCTTCGGGGGTTTTACTGCCACTGAAGCTTTCTTT. As protein: CASSFGGFTATEAFF.

As concerns this clone: The same CDR3 also results from other DNA sequences found in this sample. The chain recombines TRBV30 with TRBJ1-5; D perhaps matches TRBD1 (5 bases). Germline V lookup: CDR1 GTSNPN, CDR2 SVGIG (reference sequence). The V end lost 0 bases, the J end lost 2 bases, and 5 bases lay between the germline ends. The length of the CDR3 is 13 residues. In nucleotides, the CDR3 is TGTGCCTGGAGTGTACAGGGCAATCAGCCCCAGCATTTT. Residues: CAWSVQGNQPQHF.

The chain has TRBV14 and TRBJ2-1; TRBD2 agrees at 14 bases. Germline V lookup: CDR1 SGHDN, CDR2 FVKESK. This CDR3 spans 15 amino acids. Unmatched junction bases numbered 5, after V lost 4 bases and J lost 9 bases. The CDR3 DNA is TGTGCCAGCAGCCGCTCCGGGACTAGCGGGAGTGAGCAGTTCTTC. Translated, it gives CASSRSGTSGSEQFF.

The V call is TRBV19, the J call TRBJ2-2, with D tentatively TRBD1 (5 bases). The CDR3 runs to 14 residues. Per germline, CDR1 LNHDA and CDR2 SQIVND (reference sequence). CDR3 nucleotide sequence: TGTGCATCATGGGATGGGGCAGGAACCGGGGAGCTGTTTTTT. It translates to CASWDGAGTGELFF.

DNA of the CDR3: TGTGCCAGCAGTTTGACAGTTCCCTACGAGCAGTACTTC. This translates into CASSLTVPYEQYF. V is TRBV12-3 or TRBV12-4 and J is TRBJ2-7; D possibly corresponds to TRBD1 (5 bases). Trimming cost V 3 bases and J 2 bases, with 8 bases left between them. This CDR3 contains 13 residues.

The CDR3 loop is CASSLTAGGGSYEQYF. CDR3 nucleotides: TGTGCCAGCAGCCTCACAGCGGGAGGTGGCTCCTACGAGCAGTACTTC. J is TRBJ2-7 and V is TRBV11-2; 9 positions match TRBD2. The junction had 8 bases not matched to a gene; V was cut back by 5 bases and J by 0 bases. CDR3 length: 16 amino acids. From germline, CDR1 is SGHAT and CDR2 FQNNGV.